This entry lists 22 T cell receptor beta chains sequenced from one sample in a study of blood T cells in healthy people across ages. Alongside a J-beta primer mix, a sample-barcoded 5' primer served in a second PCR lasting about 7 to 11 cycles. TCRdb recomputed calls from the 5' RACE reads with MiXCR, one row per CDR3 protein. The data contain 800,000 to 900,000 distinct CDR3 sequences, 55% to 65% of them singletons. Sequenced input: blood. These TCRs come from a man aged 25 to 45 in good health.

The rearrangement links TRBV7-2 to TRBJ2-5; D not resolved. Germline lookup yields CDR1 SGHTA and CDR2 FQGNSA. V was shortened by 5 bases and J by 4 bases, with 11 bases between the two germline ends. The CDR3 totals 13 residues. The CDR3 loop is CASSLNKGETQYF. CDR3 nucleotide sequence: TGTGCCAGCAGCCTAAACAAGGGAGAGACCCAGTACTTC.

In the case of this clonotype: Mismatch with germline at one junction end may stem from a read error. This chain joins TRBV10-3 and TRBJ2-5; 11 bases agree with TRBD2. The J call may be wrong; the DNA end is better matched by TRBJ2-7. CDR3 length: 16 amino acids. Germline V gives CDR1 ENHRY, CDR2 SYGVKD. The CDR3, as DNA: TGTGCCGTCAGTGAGTTCCTAGCGGGGGGCACCTACGAGCAGTACTTC. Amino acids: CAVSEFLAGGTYEQYF.

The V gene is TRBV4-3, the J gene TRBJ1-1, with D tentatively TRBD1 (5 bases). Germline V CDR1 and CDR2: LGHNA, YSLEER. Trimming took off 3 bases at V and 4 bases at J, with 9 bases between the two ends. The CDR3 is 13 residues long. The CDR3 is CASSQWGTTEAFF. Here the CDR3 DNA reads TGCGCCAGCAGCCAGTGGGGGACCACTGAAGCTTTCTTT.

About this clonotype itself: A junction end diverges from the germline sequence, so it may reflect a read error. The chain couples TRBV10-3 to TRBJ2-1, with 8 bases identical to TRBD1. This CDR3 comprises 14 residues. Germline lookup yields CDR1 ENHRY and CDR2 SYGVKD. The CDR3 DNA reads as TGTGCCATCAGTGAAGGACAGGGATACAATGAACAGTTCTTC. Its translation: CAISEGQGYNEQFF.

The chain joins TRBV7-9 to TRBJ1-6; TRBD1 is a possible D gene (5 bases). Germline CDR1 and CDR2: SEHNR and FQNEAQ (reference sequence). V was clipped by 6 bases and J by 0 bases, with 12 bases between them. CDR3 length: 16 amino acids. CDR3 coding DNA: TGTGCCAGCAGACCCCGGGGGAGCTCCTATAATTCACCCCTCCACTTT. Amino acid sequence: CASRPRGSSYNSPLHF.

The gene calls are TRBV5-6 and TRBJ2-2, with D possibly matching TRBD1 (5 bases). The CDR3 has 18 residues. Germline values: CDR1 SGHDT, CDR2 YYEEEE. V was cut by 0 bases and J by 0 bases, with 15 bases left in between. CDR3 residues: CASSLDQAGPANTGELFF. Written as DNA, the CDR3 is TGTGCCAGCAGCTTGGACCAGGCAGGGCCCGCGAACACCGGGGAGCTGTTTTTT.

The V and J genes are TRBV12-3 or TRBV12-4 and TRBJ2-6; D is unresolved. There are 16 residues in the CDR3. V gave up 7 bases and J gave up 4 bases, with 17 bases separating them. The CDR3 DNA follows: TGTGCCAGCACCAACGGGCAGTCCTGGGGGGCCAACGTCCTGACTTTC. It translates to CASTNGQSWGANVLTF.

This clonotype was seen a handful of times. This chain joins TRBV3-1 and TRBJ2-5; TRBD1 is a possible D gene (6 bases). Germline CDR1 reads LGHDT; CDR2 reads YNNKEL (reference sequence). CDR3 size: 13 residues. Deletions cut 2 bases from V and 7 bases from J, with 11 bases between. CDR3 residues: CASSQQGPGTQYF. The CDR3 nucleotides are TGTGCCAGCAGCCAACAGGGGCCGGGGACCCAGTACTTC.

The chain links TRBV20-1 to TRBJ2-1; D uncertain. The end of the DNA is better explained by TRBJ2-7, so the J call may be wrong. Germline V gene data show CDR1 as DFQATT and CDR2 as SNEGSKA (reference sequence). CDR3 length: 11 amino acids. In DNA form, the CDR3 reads TGCAGTGCGGGAAGGGTCTACGAGCAGTACTTC. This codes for CSAGRVYEQYF.

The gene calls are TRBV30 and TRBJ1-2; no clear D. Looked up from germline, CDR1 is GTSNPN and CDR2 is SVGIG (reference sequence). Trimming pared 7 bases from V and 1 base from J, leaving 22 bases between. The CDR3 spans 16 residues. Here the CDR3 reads CALRAREGIGNYGYTF. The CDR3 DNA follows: TGTGCCTTACGGGCCCGGGAAGGTATTGGTAACTATGGCTACACCTTC.

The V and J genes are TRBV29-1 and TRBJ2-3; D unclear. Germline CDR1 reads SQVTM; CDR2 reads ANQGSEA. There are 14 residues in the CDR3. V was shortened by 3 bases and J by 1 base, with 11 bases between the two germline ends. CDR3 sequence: CSVDVKLGTDTQYF. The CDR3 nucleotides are TGCAGCGTTGACGTCAAACTTGGCACAGATACGCAGTATTTT.

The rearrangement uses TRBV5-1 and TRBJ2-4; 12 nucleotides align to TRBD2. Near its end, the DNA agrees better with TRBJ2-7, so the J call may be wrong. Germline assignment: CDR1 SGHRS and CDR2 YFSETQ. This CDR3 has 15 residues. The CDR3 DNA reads TGCGCCAGCAGCCACACTAGCGGGGGGACCTACGAGCAGTACTTC. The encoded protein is CASSHTSGGTYEQYF.

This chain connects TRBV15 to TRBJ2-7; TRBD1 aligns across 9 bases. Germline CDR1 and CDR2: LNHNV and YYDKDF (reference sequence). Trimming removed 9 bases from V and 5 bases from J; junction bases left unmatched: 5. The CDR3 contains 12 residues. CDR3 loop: CATQDRGDEQYF. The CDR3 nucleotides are TGTGCCACTCAGGACAGGGGAGACGAGCAGTACTTC.

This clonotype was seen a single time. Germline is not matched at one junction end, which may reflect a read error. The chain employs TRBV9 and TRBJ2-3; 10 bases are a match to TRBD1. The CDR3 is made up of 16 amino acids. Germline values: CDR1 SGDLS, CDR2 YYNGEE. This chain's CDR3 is CVSSVRGDRGEGTQYF. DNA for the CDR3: TGTGTCAGCAGCGTTAGGGGGGACAGGGGCGAAGGTACGCAGTATTTT.

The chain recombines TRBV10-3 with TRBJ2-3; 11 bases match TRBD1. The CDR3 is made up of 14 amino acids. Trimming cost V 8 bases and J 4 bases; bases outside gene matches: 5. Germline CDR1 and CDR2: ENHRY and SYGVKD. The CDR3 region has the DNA TGTGCCATCCGCGGGGGACAGGGGGCAGATACGCAGTATTTT. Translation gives CAIRGGQGADTQYF.

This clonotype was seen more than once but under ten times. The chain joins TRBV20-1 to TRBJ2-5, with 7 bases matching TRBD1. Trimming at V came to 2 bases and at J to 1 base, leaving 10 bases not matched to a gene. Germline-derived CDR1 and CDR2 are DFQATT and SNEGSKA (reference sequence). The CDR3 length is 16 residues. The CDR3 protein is CSARPYRGPLQETQYF. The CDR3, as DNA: TGCAGTGCTAGACCTTACAGGGGACCCCTCCAAGAGACCCAGTACTTC.

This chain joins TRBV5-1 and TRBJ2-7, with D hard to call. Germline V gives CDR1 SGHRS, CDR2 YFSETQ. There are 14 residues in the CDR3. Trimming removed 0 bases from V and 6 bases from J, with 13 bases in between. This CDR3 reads CASSLAGHKGEQYF. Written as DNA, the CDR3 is TGCGCCAGCAGCTTGGCGGGTCACAAGGGCGAGCAGTACTTC.

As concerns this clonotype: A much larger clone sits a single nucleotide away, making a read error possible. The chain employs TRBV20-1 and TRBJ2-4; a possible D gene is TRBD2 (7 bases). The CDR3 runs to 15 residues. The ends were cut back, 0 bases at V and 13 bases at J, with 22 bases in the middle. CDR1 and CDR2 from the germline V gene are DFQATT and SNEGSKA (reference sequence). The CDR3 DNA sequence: TGCAGTGCTAGAGATAATGCAGGGGACTACAATGAGCAGTACTTC. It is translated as CSARDNAGDYNEQYF.

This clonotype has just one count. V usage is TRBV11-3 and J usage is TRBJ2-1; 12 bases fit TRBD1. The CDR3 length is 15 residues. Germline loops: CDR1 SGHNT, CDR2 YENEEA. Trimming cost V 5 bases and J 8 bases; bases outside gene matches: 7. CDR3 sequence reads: CASSPGQGARDEQFF. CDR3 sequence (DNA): TGTGCCAGCAGCCCGGGACAGGGGGCGCGGGATGAGCAGTTCTTC. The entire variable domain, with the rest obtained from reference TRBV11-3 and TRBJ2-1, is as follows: EAGVVQSPRYKIIEKKQPVAFWCNPISGHNTLYWYLQNLGQGPELLIRYENEEAVDDSQLPKDRFSAERLKGVDSTLKIQPAELGDSAVYLCASSPGQGARDEQFFGPGTRLTVL.

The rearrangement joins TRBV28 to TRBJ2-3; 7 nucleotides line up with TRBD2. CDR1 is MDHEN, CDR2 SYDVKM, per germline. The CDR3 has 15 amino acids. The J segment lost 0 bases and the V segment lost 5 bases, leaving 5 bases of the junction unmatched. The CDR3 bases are TGTGCCAGCAGTCCCCAGCGGGGAAGCACAGATACGCAGTATTTT. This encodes CASSPQRGSTDTQYF.

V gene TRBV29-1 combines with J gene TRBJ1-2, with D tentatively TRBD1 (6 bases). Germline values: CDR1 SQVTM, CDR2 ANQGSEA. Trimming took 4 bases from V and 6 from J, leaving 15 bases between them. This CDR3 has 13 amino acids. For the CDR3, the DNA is TGCAGCGTTGGGGGGGGCGTGATCAATGGCTACACCTTC. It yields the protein CSVGGGVINGYTF.

The CDR3, as DNA: TGCGCCAGCAGCTCCCCCCTTGGGGCTGAGACCCAGTACTTC. This translates into CASSSPLGAETQYF. The rearrangement uses TRBV5-1 and TRBJ2-5; possible D gene TRBD1, 5 bases. Germline V gene lookup returns CDR1 SGHRS and CDR2 YFSETQ. The V and J ends lost 3 bases and 5 bases respectively, with 14 bases between them. The CDR3 totals 14 residues.